The sequence of this T cell receptor beta chain was determined in a study of identical twins. This clonotype was detected only a few times. Its target is not known. The CDR3 loop spans 15 amino acids. J was trimmed by 0 bases and V by 5 bases; bases with no gene match: 2. Per the germline V gene, CDR1 is SEHNR and CDR2 is FQNEAQ (reference sequence). General study points: Models underestimated out-of-frame TCR alpha sharing in monozygotic twins.

TCRdb independently ran MiXCR on the 5' RACE reads; one entry per CDR3 protein. The data show 400,000 to 550,000 distinct CDR3 sequences, 24% seen once. These same records also appear under a second study, on T cells expressing NK-cell markers.

The V gene is TRBV7-9, the J gene TRBJ1-3; 9 bases are shared with TRBD1. This TCR came from a young woman in good health. Material for sequencing was CD4+ T cells sorted from blood. CDR3 sequence: CASSQDRGSGNTIYF. The CDR3 DNA reads as TGTGCCAGCAGCCAGGACAGGGGCTCTGGAAACACCATATATTTT.